This T cell receptor (beta chain) came from a study of T cell repertoires in cytomegalovirus infection. Study summary: Recently described HLA-C-restricted plus well-studied HLA-B-restricted CMV epitopes were used. CMV infection together with matching HLA type was indicated by public TCR beta signatures.

TCRdb called the reads again in MiXCR, with one record for every CDR3 protein. The sample lists about 770,000 distinct CDR3 sequences, almost 30% occurring once. In regard to this clonotype: Antigen unknown.

Study findings and constraints: Cumulative frequency (of public TCR beta family members) identified carriers of CMV plus the relevant HLA. Clonotype analysis showed dominance of the ex vivo response by HLA-C-restricted CMV-specific TCR beta clonotypes.

The clonotype was recovered from a human donor in good health (CMV status not recorded). Some clones in this sample may be carry-over from other donors' samples. Specimen: cultured CD8+ T cells from PBMCs, collected from culture after CMV antigen stimulation.

This chain's CDR3 is CASSDYRGEYGYTF. The CDR3 coding sequence is TGTGCCAGCAGTGATTACAGGGGAGAGTATGGCTACACCTTC. The gene calls are TRBV6-1 and TRBJ1-2; TRBD1 agrees at 7 bases. Looked up from germline, CDR1 is MNHNS and CDR2 is SASEGT. This CDR3 spans 14 amino acids. With 3 bases clipped from V and 5 bases from J, the junction kept 6 bases outside the gene matches.